Listed below are T cell receptor beta chains from one sample, sequenced in a study of CD8+CD57+ T cells in acquired aplastic anemia. Using its own MiXCR run on the reads, TCRdb lists one record per CDR3 protein. The data hold about 120,000 distinct CDR3 sequences, with about 50% observed a single time. Sample: sorted CD4+, CD8+, or CD8+CD57+ T cells (not recorded which) from PBMCs. These receptor sequences come from a human donor with aplastic anemia. CDR3s include the opening cysteine and the closing phenylalanine or tryptophan. The D gene is left open where the match is weak. The size of a clone is reported for some rows only, either as once, few or many, or as a class for expanded clones.

TRBD1	.	TRBJ1-1	TRBV7-9	TGTGCCAGCAGCTGGGGAGGACAGGTTGAAGCTTTCTTT	CASSWGGQVEAFF
.	.	TRBJ1-6	TRBV13	TGTGCCAGCAGCTTGAGAGGGGGTGCCTCGGATAATTCACCCCTCCACTTT	CASSLRGGASDNSPLHF
.	.	TRBJ2-3	TRBV20-1	TGCAGTGCGATCGGACTCAGCACAGATACGCAGTATTTT	CSAIGLSTDTQYF
.	.	TRBJ1-1	TRBV7-9	TGTGCCAGCAGCCTAGACAGCTTCGAAGCTTTCTTT	CASSLDSFEAFF
.	.	TRBJ1-5	TRBV11-1	TGTGCCAGCAGCTTAGGAGTTGGGCAGGGGCTTCAGCCCCAGCATTTT	CASSLGVGQGLQPQHF
TRBD1	many	TRBJ2-7	TRBV5-6	TGTGCCAGCAGCCGGGACAGGGGCCCCTACGAGCAGTACTTC	CASSRDRGPYEQYF
.	many	TRBJ2-7	TRBV6-4	TGTGCCAGCAGTGACTCGATTCTGGGAGAGCAGTACTTC	CASSDSILGEQYF
.	.	TRBJ2-7	TRBV15	TGTGCCACCAGCAGAGCGGGGACCATAGGTTTATACGAGCAGTACTTC	CATSRAGTIGLYEQYF
.	.	TRBJ2-7	TRBV7-8	TGTGCCAGCAGCTCGGACGGTCCCTACGAGCAGTACTTC	CASSSDGPYEQYF
.	many	TRBJ1-1	TRBV9	TGTGCCAGCAGCCCCTACCAGGTGGGAACTGAAGCTTTCTTT	CASSPYQVGTEAFF
.	many	TRBJ1-6	TRBV27	TGTGCCAGCTACGAAGCTAGGGGTACACCCCTCCACTTT	CASYEARGTPLHF
TRBD1	few	TRBJ2-3	TRBV24-1	TGTGCCACCAGTGACCCTGAGGGGACAGGGAACACAGATACGCAGTATTTT	CATSDPEGTGNTDTQYF
.	.	TRBJ1-5	TRBV4-2	TGTGCCAGCAGCCAATCACCAAATCAGCCCCGGCATTTT	CASSQSPNQPRHF
TRBD1	many	TRBJ2-7	TRBV20-1	TGCAGTGCTAGAGTTCGGGACAGAGCCTACGAGCAGTACTTC	CSARVRDRAYEQYF
.	.	TRBJ2-7	TRBV10-3	TGTGCCACGATTTCACCAACCTACGAGCAGTACTTC	CATISPTYEQYF
.	.	TRBJ1-2	TRBV20-1	TGCAGTGCCCTCGCTCCTTGGAGCTATGGCTACACCTTC	CSALAPWSYGYTF
.	.	TRBJ2-7	TRBV30	TGTGCCTGGGCTTTCTACGGGCAGCAGCGTCCCCTTAACTTC	CAWAFYGQQRPLNF
TRBD2	.	TRBJ2-7	TRBV20-1	TGCAGTGCTAGAGCTAGCGGGACCTACGAGCAGTACTTC	CSARASGTYEQYF
.	.	TRBJ1-2	TRBV10-3	TGTGCCATCAGTGAGTCGCAGAGCAGGGCCTATGGCTACACCTTC	CAISESQSRAYGYTF
.	.	TRBJ2-7	TRBV7-3	TGTGCCAGCAGCCAATGGCGGGGAGAGCAGTACTTC	CASSQWRGEQYF
.	.	TRBJ2-1	TRBV20-1	TGCAGTGCTAGAGTGGCCGACAATGAGCAGTTCTTC	CSARVADNEQFF
.	few	TRBJ1-1	TRBV3-1	TGTGCCAGCAGCCAAGAGGTATGGGGGGACACTGAAGCTTTCTTT	CASSQEVWGDTEAFF
TRBD1	.	TRBJ1-1	TRBV7-3	TGTGCCAGCAGCCCTAAACCGGGACAGGTGCCTGAAGCTTTCTTT	CASSPKPGQVPEAFF
TRBD1	once	TRBJ2-7	TRBV4-2	TGTGCCAGCAGCCAAGAGGAGACAGGGGAAAATTCCTACGAGCAGTACTTC	CASSQEETGENSYEQYF
TRBD2	.	TRBJ2-5	TRBV20-1	TGCAGTGCTAGAGACAGGGAACCGCGAGCGGGAGTTTCAGAGACCCAGTACTTC	CSARDREPRAGVSETQYF
.	many	TRBJ1-1	TRBV9	TGTGCCAGCAGGAGGCATGAAGCTTTCTTT	CASRRHEAFF
TRBD1	.	TRBJ2-2	TRBV19	TGTGCCAGTAGTAGCCGGGACAGGGTGTACACCGGGGAGCTGTTTTTT	CASSSRDRVYTGELFF
.	once	TRBJ1-5	TRBV19	TGTGCCAGTAGTATATCAGGGCACAGCAATCAGCCCCAGCATTTT	CASSISGHSNQPQHF
.	.	TRBJ2-7	TRBV15	TGTGCCACCAGCAGTTTTCTCGGGAGTTCCTACGAGCAGTACTTC	CATSSFLGSSYEQYF
.	few	TRBJ1-3	TRBV4-2	TGTGCCAGCAGCCTCCTCCCAACAGGTTCGGTGAGCAGTATCTCTGGAAACACCATATATTTT	CASSLLPTGSVSSISGNTIYF
TRBD1	many	TRBJ1-1	TRBV7-6	TGTGCCAGCAGCTTTATCGAAGGGGGCGCGGGGGACACTGAAGCTTTCTTT	CASSFIEGGAGDTEAFF
.	.	TRBJ1-1	TRBV5-1	TGCGCCAGTCGGGAGGTCCAGAGCACTGAAGCTTTCTTT	CASREVQSTEAFF
.	.	TRBJ2-1	TRBV7-9	TGTGCCAGCAGCTGGGGGGGCGAGCAGTTCTTC	CASSWGGEQFF
.	.	TRBJ1-1	TRBV7-9	TGTGCCAGCAGCCCGTTTTTGGCTTTCTTT	CASSPFLAFF
.	many	TRBJ2-7	TRBV7-6	TGTGCCAGCAGTCCAAGGTCTAGGGGGAACTACGAGCAGTACTTC	CASSPRSRGNYEQYF
TRBD2	.	TRBJ2-7	TRBV2	TGTGCCAGCCTTCACTCCGGGACTAGCACCGAGCAGTACTTC	CASLHSGTSTEQYF
.	.	TRBJ1-1	TRBV19	TGTGCCAGTAGATTGGTGCGGGGACGAGGCACTGAAGCTTTCTTT	CASRLVRGRGTEAFF
TRBD2	.	TRBJ2-3	TRBV12-3/TRBV12-4	TGTGCCAGCGGTACTAGCGGGTCTAGCACAGATACGCAGTATTTT	CASGTSGSSTDTQYF
TRBD1	few	TRBJ1-2	TRBV4-1	TGCGCCAGCAGCCAGGGGACAGGGGGGGGCTACACCTTC	CASSQGTGGGYTF
TRBD2	.	TRBJ2-1	TRBV9	TGTGCCAGCAGCGTAGGAGCCACGGGAGGGGATGAGCAGTTCTTC	CASSVGATGGDEQFF
.	many	TRBJ2-7	TRBV7-8	TGTGCCAGCAGCTCCGTAACCGGGTCCTACTACGAGCAGTACTTC	CASSSVTGSYYEQYF
.	.	TRBJ1-2	TRBV29-1	TGCAGCGTTTACCACTATGGCTACACCTTC	CSVYHYGYTF
.	.	TRBJ1-1	TRBV20-1	TGCAGTGCTAGACTGACAGACATGAACACTGAAGCTTTCTTT	CSARLTDMNTEAFF
.	many	TRBJ2-5	TRBV20-1	TGCAGTGCAAATCTGGGGGGCGCATCGAAGACCCAGTACTTC	CSANLGGASKTQYF
.	.	TRBJ1-2	TRBV24-1	TGTGCCACCAGTGATTTGGGGGCTAGTGTCTACACCTTC	CATSDLGASVYTF
.	.	TRBJ1-1	TRBV10-3	TGTGCCATCAGTGGAGGTCTTTTGCTTGGAGAAGCTTTCTTT	CAISGGLLLGEAFF
.	.	TRBJ2-1	TRBV4-3	TGCGCCAGCAGCCAAGATTGGGCACGTGAGCAGTTCTTC	CASSQDWAREQFF
TRBD2	many	TRBJ2-5	TRBV12-3/TRBV12-4	TGTGCCAGCAGTTTTGAGCGGGGGGCCGAGGAGACCCAGTACTTC	CASSFERGAEETQYF
TRBD2	few	TRBJ2-7	TRBV7-2	TGTGCCAGCAGCTTAGGGACTAGCAACTACGAGCAGTACTTC	CASSLGTSNYEQYF